This TCR beta chain stems from a study of blood T cells in healthy people across ages. Study-level results: In older individuals, TCR beta diversity per million T cells was lower, falling roughly linearly with age.

This clonotype was counted a single time. Its matching antigen is unknown. A sample-barcoded 5' primer and a J-beta primer mix were used in a second PCR of about 6 to 11 cycles. The yield of each sample was at least 2.5 million CDR3-containing paired-end reads. TCRdb processed the 5' RACE reads anew with MiXCR; each CDR3 protein has one entry. The sample includes more than 550,000 distinct CDR3 sequences, about 20% seen only once; the top ten take less than 25%. CDR3 length: 15 residues. Germline CDR1 is SEHNR and CDR2 is FQNEAQ (reference sequence). After removal of 3 bases from V and 7 bases from J, the junction contained 10 bases not matched to a gene.

V gene TRBV7-9 combines with J gene TRBJ2-7; the match to TRBD1 covers 9 bases. The sequence came from a man between 65 and 85 years old in good health. Sequencing was performed on blood. The CDR3 sequence is CASSFPGTGPSEQYF. Here the CDR3 DNA reads TGTGCCAGCAGCTTCCCCGGGACAGGGCCTTCTGAGCAGTACTTC.